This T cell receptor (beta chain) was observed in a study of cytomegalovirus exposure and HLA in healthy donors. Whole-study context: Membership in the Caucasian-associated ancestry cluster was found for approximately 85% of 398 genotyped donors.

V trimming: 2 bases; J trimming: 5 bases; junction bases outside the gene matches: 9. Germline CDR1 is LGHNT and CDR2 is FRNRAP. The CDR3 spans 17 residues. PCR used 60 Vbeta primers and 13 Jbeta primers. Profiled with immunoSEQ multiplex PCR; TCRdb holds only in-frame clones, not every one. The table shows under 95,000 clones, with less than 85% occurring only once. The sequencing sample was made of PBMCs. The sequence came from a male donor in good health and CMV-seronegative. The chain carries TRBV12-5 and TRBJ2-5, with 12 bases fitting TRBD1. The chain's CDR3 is CASGLTRDRGLPETQYF. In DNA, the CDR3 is TGTGCTAGTGGTTTGACCCGGGACAGGGGGCTTCCTGAGACCCAGTACTTC.